This TCR beta chain was retrieved from a study of T cell repertoires in ileal Crohn's disease. General study findings and limits: Mucosal expansions were suggested to be mainly CD8 T cells. Every patient over 26.8% clonality showed endoscopic recurrence.

V dropped 3 bases and J dropped 2 bases, with 8 bases sitting between them. The CDR3 has 13 amino acids. Germline V gene lookup returns CDR1 MDHEN and CDR2 SYDVKM. Each sample's TCRB immunosequencing used 450 to 650 nanograms of biopsy DNA. Clones were sequenced by immunoSEQ multiplex PCR, and TCRdb holds only the in-frame ones, with some missing. The table includes about 8,400 clones, about 96% detected once. Of note for this clone: Its antigen is undetermined.

The material sequenced was ileal tissue. This receptor was identified in an adult with Crohn's disease. This chain links TRBV28 with TRBJ2-7; D ambiguous. CDR3 bases: TGTGCCAGCAGTTTTTGGCAAACCTACGAGCAGTACTTC. This encodes CASSFWQTYEQYF.